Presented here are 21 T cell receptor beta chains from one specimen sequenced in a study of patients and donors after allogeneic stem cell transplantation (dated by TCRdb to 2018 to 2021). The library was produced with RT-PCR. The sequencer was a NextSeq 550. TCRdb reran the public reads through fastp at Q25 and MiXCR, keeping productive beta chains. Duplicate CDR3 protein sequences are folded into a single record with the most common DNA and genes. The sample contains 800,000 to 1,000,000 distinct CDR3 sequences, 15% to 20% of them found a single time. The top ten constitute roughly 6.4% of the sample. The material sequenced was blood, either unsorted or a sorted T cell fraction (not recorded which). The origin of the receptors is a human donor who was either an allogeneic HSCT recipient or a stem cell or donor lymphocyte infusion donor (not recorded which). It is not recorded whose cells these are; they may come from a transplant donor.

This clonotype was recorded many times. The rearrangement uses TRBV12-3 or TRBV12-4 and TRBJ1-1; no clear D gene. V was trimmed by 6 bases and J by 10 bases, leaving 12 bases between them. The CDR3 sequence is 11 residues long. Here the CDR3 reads CASSPEPGAFF. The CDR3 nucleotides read TGTGCCAGCAGCCCGGAACCGGGAGCTTTCTTT.

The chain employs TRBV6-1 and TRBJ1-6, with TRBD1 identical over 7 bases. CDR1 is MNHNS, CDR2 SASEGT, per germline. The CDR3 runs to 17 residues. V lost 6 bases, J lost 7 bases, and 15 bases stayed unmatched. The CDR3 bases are TGTGCCAGCAGAAAAAATCTGAGGGGGCAGGGCAATTCACCCCTCCACTTT. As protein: CASRKNLRGQGNSPLHF.

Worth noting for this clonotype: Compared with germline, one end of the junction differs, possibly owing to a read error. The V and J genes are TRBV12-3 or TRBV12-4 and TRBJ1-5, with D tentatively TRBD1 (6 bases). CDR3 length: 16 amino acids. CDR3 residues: CASSLGGGGGNQPQHF. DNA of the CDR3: TGCGCCAGCAGCCTGGGGGGGGGCGGTGGTAATCAGCCCCAGCATTTT.

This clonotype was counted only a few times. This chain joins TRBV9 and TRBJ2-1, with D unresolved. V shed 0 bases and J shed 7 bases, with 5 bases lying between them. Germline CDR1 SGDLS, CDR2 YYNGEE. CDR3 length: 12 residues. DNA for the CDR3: TGTGCCAGCAGCGTAGCTACGAATGAGCAGTTCTTC. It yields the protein CASSVATNEQFF.

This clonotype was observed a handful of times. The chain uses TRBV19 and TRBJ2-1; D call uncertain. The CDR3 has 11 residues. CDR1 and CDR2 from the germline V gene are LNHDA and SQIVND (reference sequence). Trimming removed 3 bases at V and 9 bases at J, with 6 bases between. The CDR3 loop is CASSMLAEQFF. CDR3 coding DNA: TGTGCCAGTAGTATGTTGGCTGAGCAGTTCTTC.

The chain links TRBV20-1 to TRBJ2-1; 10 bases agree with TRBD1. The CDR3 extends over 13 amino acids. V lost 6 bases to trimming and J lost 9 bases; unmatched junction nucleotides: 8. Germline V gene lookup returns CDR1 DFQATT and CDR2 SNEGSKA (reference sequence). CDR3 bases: TGCAGTGCCAAGACAGGGGGCAGGTTTGAGCAGTTCTTC. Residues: CSAKTGGRFEQFF.

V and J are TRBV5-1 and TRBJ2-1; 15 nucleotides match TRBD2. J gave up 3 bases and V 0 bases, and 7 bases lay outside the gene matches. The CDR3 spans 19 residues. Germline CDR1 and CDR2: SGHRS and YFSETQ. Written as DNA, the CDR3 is TGCGCCAGCAGCTTGGCCCCCGGGACTAGCGGGAGGCACTACAATGAGCAGTTCTTC. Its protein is CASSLAPGTSGRHYNEQFF.

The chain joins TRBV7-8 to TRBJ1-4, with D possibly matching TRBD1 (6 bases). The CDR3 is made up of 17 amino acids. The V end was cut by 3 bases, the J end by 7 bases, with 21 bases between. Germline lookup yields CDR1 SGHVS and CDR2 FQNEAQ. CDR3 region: CASSFRQWGAVGEKLFF. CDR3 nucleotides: TGTGCCAGCAGCTTCCGACAGTGGGGGGCAGTAGGTGAAAAACTGTTTTTT.

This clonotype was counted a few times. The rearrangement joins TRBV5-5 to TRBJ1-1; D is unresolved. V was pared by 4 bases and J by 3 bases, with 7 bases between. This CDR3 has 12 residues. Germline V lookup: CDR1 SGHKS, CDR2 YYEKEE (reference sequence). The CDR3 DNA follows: TGTGCCAGCAGCGGGATTCACACTGAAGCTTTCTTT. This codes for CASSGIHTEAFF. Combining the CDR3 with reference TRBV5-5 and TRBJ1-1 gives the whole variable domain DAGVTQSPTHLIKTRGQQVTLRCSPISGHKSVSWYQQVLGQGPQFIFQYYEKEERGRGNFPDRFSARQFPNYSSELNVNALLLGDSALYLCASSGIHTEAFFGQGTRLTVV.

CDR3 sequence (DNA): TGTGCCAGCAGTGACGGGGGATTCTCCTACAATGAGCAGTTCTTC. Translating it yields CASSDGGFSYNEQFF. The genes are TRBV6-4 and TRBJ2-1; either TRBD1 or TRBD2 may fit D (5 bases each). Between the trimmed V and J ends, which lost 2 bases and 0 bases, there was a span of 8 bases. The V gene's germline CDR1 is MRHNA and CDR2 SNTAGT. The CDR3 sequence is 15 residues long.

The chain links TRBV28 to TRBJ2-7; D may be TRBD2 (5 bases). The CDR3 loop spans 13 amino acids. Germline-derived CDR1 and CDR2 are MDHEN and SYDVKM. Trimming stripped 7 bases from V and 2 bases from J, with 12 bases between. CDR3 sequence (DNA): TGTGCCAGCAAAGAGACTACCACCTACGAGCAGTACTTC. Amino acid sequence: CASKETTTYEQYF.

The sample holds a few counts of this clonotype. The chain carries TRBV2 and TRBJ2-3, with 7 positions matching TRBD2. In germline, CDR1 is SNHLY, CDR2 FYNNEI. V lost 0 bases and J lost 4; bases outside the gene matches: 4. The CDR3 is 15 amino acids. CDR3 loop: CASSEAGGRADTQYF. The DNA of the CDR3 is TGTGCCAGCAGTGAAGCGGGAGGGCGCGCAGATACGCAGTATTTT.

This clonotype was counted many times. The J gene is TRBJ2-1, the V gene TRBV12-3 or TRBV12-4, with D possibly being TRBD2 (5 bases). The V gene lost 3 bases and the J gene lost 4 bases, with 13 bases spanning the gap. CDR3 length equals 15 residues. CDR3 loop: CASSFPGGLYNEQFF. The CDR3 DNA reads TGTGCCAGCAGTTTTCCCGGAGGACTGTACAATGAGCAGTTCTTC.

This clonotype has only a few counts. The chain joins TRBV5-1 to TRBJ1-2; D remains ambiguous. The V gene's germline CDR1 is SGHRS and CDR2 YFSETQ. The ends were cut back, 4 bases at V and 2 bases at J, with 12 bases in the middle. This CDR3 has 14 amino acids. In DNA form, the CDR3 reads TGCGCCAGCAGCCTAGGGCTTCAAAACTATGGCTACACCTTC. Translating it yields CASSLGLQNYGYTF.

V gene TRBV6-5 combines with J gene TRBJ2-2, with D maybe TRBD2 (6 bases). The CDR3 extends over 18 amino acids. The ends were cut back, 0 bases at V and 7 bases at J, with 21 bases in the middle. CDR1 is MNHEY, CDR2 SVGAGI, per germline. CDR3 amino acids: CASSYSWALGSADGELFF. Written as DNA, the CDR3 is TGTGCCAGCAGTTACTCGTGGGCCCTCGGGAGCGCTGACGGGGAGCTGTTTTTT.

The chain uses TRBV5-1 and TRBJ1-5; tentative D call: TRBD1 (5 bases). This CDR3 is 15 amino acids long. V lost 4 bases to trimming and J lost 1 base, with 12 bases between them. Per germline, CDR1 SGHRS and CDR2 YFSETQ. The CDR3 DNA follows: TGCGCCAGCAGCCCTGAAGCAGGGAGCAATCAGCCCCAGCATTTT. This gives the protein CASSPEAGSNQPQHF.

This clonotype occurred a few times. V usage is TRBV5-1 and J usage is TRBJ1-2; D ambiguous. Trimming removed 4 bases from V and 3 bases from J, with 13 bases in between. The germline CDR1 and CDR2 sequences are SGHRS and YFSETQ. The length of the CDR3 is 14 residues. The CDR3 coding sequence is TGCGCCAGCAGCACTGGGAGGCGCGACTATGGCTACACCTTC. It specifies CASSTGRRDYGYTF. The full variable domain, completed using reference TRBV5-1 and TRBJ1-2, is KAGVTQTPRYLIKTRGQQVTLSCSPISGHRSVSWYQQTPGQGLQFLFEYFSETQRNKGNFPGRFSGRQFSNSRSEMNVSTLELGDSALYLCASSTGRRDYGYTFGSGTRLTVV.

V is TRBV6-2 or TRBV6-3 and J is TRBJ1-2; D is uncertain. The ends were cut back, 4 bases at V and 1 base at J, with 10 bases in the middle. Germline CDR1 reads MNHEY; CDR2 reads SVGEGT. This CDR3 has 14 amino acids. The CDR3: CASSSAVNNYGYTF. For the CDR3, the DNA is TGTGCCAGCAGTTCCGCAGTGAATAACTATGGCTACACCTTC.

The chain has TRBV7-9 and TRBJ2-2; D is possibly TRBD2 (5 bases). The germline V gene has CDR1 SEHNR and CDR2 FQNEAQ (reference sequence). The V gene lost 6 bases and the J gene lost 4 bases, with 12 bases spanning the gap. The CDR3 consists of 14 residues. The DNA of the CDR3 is TGTGCCAGCAGATCTAGCCGTGCCACCGGGGAGCTGTTTTTT. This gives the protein CASRSSRATGELFF.

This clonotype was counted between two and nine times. The CDR3 bases are TGTGCCAGCAGCCAAACCACGACGGCATCCTACGAGCAGTACTTC. Protein product: CASSQTTTASYEQYF. V usage is TRBV12-3 or TRBV12-4 and J usage is TRBJ2-7; D call uncertain. The CDR3 totals 15 residues. V was trimmed by 6 bases and J by 1 base, leaving 16 bases between them.

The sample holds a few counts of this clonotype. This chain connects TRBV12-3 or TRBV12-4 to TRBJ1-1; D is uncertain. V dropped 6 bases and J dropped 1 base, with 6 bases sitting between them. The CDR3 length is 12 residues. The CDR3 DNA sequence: TGTGCCAGCAGACCCGGGAACACTGAAGCTTTCTTT. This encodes CASRPGNTEAFF.